The clone carrying this TCR beta chain was seen many times. The data stem from a study of T-cell reconstitution after alpha-beta-depleted transplantation in children. The library targeted TCRbeta and was prepared with unique molecular identifiers. Each CDR3 protein gets one entry after TCRdb re-called the PCR reads with MiXCR. The sample has over 550,000 distinct CDR3 sequences; about 10% are singletons. V lost 6 bases and J lost 4, with 15 bases in between. Germline V gives CDR1 SEHNR, CDR2 FQNEAQ (reference sequence). The CDR3 sequence is 14 residues long. The chain links TRBV7-9 to TRBJ2-5; D is ambiguous. This sample comprised PBMCs from the stem cell graft donor, obtained from the stem cell graft. This TCR was sampled from a human donor who donated a stem cell graft to a child with acute myeloid leukemia. CDR3 DNA sequence: TGTGCCAGCAGTCTCCAACGGCAGGCAGAGACCCAGTACTTC. This sequence encodes CASSLQRQAETQYF. The variable domain in full, completed from reference TRBV7-9 and TRBJ2-5, reads DTGVSQNPRHKITKRGQNVTFRCDPISEHNRLYWYRQTLGQGPEFLTYFQNEAQLEKSRLLSDRFSAERPKGSFSTLEIQRTEQGDSAMYLCASSLQRQAETQYFGPGTRLLVL.